This T cell receptor (beta chain) was sequenced in a study of CD8 T cells in ankylosing spondylitis (dated by TCRdb to 2016 to 2017). At the level of the whole study: The study profiled T cell receptor beta repertoires in healthy donors and ankylosing spondylitis patients to find disease-linked TCR variants. Peripheral blood was sampled, and synovial fluid was additionally collected from ankylosing spondylitis patients. The full study cohort was made up of approximately 24 ankylosing spondylitis patients and roughly 100 healthy donors. Results and caveats for the whole study, not just this receptor: A CD8+ phenotype was shown by the disease-linked clones, which were found at relatively low frequencies in peripheral blood. Significant enrichment of the disease-linked clones was reported in matched synovial fluid samples from ankylosing spondylitis patients. A TCR beta motif of about eight highly homologous amino acid variants appeared characteristic of blood from ankylosing spondylitis patients. Some TCR beta motif variants had previously been reported in synovial fluid and blood of reactive arthritis patients, which suggested common disease-initiation mechanisms.

V loses 1 base at its end and J loses 5 bases; junction bases beyond the gene matches: 4. CDR1 and CDR2, looked up from the germline V gene, are KGHDR and SFDVKD. Its CDR3 holds 15 amino acids, cysteine through phenylalanine. Left in the record is the CDR3 DNA by itself, 45 bases read in frame from the first base. This clonotype was counted at least ten times. The specificity of this receptor is unknown. No much larger clone exists at a distance of one base, and base qualities are not known. Sequenced on an Illumina HiSeq 2500. Quantitative 5'-RACE with molecular barcodes was the method used to prepare the TCR beta libraries. The study's processing was this. Disease-linked TCR variants were identified with a new computational method built on a probabilistic model of VDJ rearrangement. TCRdb cleaned the public reads at Q25 with fastp, built clones with MiXCR and kept in-frame beta chains. CDR3 protein sequences are deduplicated, and each keeps its most common genes and DNA. These V and J calls derive from TCRdb rather than the authors' analysis. This sample is represented by 200,000 or so distinct CDR3 sequences; under 15% of them were singletons. The ten largest clonotypes hold about 11% of the sample.

Sequencing was carried out using blood, either unsorted or a sorted T cell fraction (not recorded which). The clonotype was recovered from a female donor with ankylosing spondylitis or in good health (not recorded which). Recombination joined TRBV24-1 with TRBJ2-1; 7 middle bases align to TRBD2. The CDR3 has the sequence CATSDFRGSHNEQFF. The base sequence is TGTGCCACCAGTGATTTCCGCGGGAGCCACAATGAGCAGTTCTTC.